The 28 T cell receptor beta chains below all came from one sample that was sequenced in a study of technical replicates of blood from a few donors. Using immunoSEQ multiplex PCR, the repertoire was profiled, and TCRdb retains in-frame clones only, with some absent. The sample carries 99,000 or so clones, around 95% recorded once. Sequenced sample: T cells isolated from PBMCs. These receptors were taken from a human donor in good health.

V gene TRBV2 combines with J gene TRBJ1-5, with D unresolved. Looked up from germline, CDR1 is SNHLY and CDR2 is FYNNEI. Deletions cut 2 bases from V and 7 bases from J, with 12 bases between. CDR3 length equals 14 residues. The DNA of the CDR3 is TGTGCCAGCAGTGAAACGGCCAGGCTACAGCCCCAGCATTTT. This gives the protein CASSETARLQPQHF.

The CDR3 protein is CASSLQGGDSYEQYF. The CDR3 DNA reads TGTGCCAGCAGCCTCCAAGGGGGCGACTCCTACGAGCAGTACTTC. The chain is built from TRBV11-3 and TRBJ2-7; 7 nucleotides align to TRBD1. Germline loops: CDR1 SGHNT, CDR2 YENEEA. The CDR3 has 15 residues. With 5 bases clipped from V and 0 bases from J, the junction kept 7 bases outside the gene matches.

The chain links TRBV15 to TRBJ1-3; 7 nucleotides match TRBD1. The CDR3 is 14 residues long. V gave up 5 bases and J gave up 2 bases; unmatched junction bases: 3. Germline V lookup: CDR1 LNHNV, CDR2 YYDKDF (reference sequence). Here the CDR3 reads CATSPDRAGNTIYF. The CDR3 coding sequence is TGTGCCACCAGCCCAGACAGGGCTGGAAACACCATATATTTT.

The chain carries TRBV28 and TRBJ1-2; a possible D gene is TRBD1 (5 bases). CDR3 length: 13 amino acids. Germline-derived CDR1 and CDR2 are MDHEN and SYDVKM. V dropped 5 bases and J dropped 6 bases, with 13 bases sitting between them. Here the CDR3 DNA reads TGTGCCAGCAGTGATCTCAGGGATCATGGCTACACCTTC. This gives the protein CASSDLRDHGYTF.

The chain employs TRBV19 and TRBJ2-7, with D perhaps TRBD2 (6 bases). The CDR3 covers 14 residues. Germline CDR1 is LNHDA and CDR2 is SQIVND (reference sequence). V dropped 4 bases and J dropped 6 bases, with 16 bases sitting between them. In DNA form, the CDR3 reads TGTGCCAGTAGTACAACTAGCTTTGGTTTCGAGCAGTACTTC. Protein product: CASSTTSFGFEQYF. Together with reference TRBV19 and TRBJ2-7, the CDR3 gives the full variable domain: DGGITQSPKYLFRKEGQNVTLSCEQNLNHDAMYWYRQDPGQGLRLIYYSQIVNDFQKGDIAEGYSVSREKKESFPLTVTSAQKNPTAFYLCASSTTSFGFEQYFGPGTRLTVT.

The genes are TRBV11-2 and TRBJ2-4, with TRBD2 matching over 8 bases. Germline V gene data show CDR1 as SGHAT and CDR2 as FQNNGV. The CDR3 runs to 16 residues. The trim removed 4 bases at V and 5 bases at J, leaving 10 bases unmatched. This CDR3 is CASSSLRGGNENIQYF. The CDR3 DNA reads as TGTGCCAGCAGCTCCCTTCGGGGGGGCAATGAAAACATTCAGTACTTC.

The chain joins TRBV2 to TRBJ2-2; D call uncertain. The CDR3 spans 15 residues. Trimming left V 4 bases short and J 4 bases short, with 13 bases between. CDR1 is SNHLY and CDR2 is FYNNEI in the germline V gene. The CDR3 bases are TGTGCCAGCAGTGTGGTACTCCCGATCACCGGGGAGCTGTTTTTT. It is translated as CASSVVLPITGELFF. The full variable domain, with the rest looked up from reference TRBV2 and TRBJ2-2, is EPEVTQTPSHQVTQMGQEVILRCVPISNHLYFYWYRQILGQKVEFLVSFYNNEISEKSEIFDDQFSVERPDGSNFTLKIRSTKLEDSAMYFCASSVVLPITGELFFGEGSRLTVL.

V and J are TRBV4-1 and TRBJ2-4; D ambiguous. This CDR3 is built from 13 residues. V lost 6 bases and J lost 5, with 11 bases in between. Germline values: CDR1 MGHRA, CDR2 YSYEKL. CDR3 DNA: TGCGCCAGCAGGGAAAGTGGGCAAAACATTCAGTACTTC. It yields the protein CASRESGQNIQYF.

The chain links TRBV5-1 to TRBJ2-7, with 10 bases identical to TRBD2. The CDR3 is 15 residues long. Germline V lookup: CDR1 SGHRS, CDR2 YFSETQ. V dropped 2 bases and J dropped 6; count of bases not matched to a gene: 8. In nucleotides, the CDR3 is TGCGCCAGCAGCTTAATGGCTAGCGGGAGTCGCGAGCAGTACTTC. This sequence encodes CASSLMASGSREQYF.

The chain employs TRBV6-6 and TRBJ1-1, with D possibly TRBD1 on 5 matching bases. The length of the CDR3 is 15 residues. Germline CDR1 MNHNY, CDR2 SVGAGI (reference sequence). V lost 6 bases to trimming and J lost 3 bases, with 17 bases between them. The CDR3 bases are TGTGCCAGCAGAGAGGGACCAGGGAGGTACACTGAAGCTTTCTTT. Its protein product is CASREGPGRYTEAFF.

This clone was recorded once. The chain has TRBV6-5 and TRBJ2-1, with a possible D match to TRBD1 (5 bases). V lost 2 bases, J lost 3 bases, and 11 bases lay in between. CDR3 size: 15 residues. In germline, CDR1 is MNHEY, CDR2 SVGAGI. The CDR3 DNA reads TGTGCCAGCAGTTACGACAGTACTTTCTACAATGAGCAGTTCTTC. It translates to CASSYDSTFYNEQFF.

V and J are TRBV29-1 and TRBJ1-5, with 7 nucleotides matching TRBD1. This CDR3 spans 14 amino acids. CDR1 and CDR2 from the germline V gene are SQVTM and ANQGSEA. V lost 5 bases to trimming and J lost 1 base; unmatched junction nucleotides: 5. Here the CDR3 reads CSVTTTGSNQPQHF. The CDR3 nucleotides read TGCAGCGTTACAACGACAGGGAGCAATCAGCCCCAGCATTTT. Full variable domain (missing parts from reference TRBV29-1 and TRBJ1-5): SAVISQKPSRDICQRGTSLTIQCQVDSQVTMMFWYRQQPGQSLTLIATANQGSEATYESGFVIDKFPISRPNLTFSTLTVSNMSPEDSSIYLCSVTTTGSNQPQHFGDGTRLSIL.

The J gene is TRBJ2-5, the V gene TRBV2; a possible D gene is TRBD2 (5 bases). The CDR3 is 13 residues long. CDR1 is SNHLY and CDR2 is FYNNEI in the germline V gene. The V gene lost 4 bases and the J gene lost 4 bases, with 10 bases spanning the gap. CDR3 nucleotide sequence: TGTGCCAGCAGTGTACTAGATCGAGAGACCCAGTACTTC. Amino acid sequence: CASSVLDRETQYF.

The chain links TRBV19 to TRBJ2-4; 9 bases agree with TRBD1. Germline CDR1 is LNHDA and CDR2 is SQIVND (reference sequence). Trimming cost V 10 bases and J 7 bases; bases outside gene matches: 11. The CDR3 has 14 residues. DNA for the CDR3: TGTGCCATCCCAGCGTGGGACAGGGAGAACATTCAGTACTTC. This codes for CAIPAWDRENIQYF.

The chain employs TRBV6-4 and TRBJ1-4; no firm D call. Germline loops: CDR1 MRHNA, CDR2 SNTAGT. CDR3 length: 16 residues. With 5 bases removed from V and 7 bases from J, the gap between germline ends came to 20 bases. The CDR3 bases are TGTGCCAGCAGTTATCCCCCGGCGGGTGAGGGTGAAAAACTGTTTTTT. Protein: CASSYPPAGEGEKLFF.

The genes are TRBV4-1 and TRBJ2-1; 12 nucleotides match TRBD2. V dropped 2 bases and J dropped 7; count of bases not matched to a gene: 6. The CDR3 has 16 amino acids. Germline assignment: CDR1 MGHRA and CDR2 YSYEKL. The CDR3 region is CASSQPLAGGLNEQFF. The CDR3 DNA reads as TGCGCCAGCAGCCAACCTCTAGCGGGGGGGCTTAATGAGCAGTTCTTC.

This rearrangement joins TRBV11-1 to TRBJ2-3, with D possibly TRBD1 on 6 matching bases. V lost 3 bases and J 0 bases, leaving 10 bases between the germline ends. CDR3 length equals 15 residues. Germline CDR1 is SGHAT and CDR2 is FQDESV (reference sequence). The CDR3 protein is CASSFGTPSTDTQYF. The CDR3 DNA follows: TGTGCCAGCAGCTTCGGGACACCTAGCACAGATACGCAGTATTTT.

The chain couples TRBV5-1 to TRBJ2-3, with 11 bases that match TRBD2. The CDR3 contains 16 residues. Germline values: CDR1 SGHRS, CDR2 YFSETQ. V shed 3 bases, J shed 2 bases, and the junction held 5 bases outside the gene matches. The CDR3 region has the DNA TGCGCCAGCAGCTACCCTAGCGGGAGGCCCACAGATACGCAGTATTTT. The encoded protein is CASSYPSGRPTDTQYF.

CDR3 nucleotide sequence: TGTGCCAGCAGCCAAGAAGGGGCCTCAACGGGTTGGCAGCCCCAGCATTTT. Amino acids: CASSQEGASTGWQPQHF. The chain joins TRBV4-2 to TRBJ1-5, with D tentatively TRBD1 (5 bases). This CDR3 has 17 amino acids. V lost 0 bases and J 7 bases, leaving 19 bases between the germline ends. Looked up from germline, CDR1 is LGHNA and CDR2 is YNFKEQ.

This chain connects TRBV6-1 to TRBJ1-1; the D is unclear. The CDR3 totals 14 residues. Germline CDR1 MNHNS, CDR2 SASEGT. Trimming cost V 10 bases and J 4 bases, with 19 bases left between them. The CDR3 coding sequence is TGTGCCACCCTTAGAGAGGAGGGCCTCACTGAAGCTTTCTTT. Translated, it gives CATLREEGLTEAFF.

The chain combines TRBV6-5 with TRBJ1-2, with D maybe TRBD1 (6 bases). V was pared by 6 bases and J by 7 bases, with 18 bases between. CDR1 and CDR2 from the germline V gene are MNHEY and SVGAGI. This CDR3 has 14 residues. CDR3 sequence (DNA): TGTGCCAGCAGATCCACAGGCCGGGGGGCTGGCTACACCTTC. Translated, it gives CASRSTGRGAGYTF.

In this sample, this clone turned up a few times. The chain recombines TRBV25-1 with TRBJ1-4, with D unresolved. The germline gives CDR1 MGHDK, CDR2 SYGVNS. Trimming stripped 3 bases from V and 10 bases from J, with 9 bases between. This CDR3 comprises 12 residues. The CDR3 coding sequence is TGTGCCAGCAGTGAGCCCCCGGGAAAACTGTTTTTT. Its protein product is CASSEPPGKLFF.

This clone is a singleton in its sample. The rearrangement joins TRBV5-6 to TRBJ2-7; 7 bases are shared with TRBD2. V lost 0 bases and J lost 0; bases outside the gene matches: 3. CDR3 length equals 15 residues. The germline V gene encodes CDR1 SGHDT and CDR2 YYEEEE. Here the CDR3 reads CASSLVAGASYEQYF. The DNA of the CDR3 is TGTGCCAGCAGCTTGGTTGCGGGAGCCTCCTACGAGCAGTACTTC.

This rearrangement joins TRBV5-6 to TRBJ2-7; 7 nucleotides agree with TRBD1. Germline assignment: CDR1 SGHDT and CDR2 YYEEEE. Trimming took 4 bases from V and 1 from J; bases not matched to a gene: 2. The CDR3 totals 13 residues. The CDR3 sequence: CASSVTGSYEQYF. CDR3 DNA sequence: TGTGCCAGCAGCGTGACAGGGTCCTACGAGCAGTACTTC.

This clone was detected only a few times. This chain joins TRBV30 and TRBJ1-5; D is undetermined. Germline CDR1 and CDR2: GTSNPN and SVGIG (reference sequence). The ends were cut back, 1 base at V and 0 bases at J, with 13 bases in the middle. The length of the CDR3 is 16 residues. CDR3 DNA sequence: TGTGCCTGGAGTGACCCGGGATACTATAGCAATCAGCCCCAGCATTTT. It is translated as CAWSDPGYYSNQPQHF.

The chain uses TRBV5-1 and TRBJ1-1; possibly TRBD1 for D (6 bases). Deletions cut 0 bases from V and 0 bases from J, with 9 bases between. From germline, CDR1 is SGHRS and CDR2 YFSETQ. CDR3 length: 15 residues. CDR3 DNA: TGCGCCAGCAGCTTGGCCAGGGGAATGAACACTGAAGCTTTCTTT. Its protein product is CASSLARGMNTEAFF.

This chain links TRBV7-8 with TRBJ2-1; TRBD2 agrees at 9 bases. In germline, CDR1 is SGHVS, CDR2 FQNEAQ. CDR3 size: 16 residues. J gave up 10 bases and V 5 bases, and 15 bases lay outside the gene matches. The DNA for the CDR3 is TGTGCCAGCAGCCCCCCCCGACTAGCGGTTCGTAGGGAGCAGTTCTTC. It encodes CASSPPRLAVRREQFF.

CDR3 nucleotide sequence: TGCGCCAGCAGCTTCGGGCAGGATGGAGGTGAGCAGTTCTTC. It yields the protein CASSFGQDGGEQFF. The chain carries TRBV5-1 and TRBJ2-1; D possibly corresponds to TRBD2 (5 bases). This CDR3 has 14 residues. Germline CDR1 reads SGHRS; CDR2 reads YFSETQ. Trimming removed 2 bases from V and 9 bases from J, with 15 bases in between.